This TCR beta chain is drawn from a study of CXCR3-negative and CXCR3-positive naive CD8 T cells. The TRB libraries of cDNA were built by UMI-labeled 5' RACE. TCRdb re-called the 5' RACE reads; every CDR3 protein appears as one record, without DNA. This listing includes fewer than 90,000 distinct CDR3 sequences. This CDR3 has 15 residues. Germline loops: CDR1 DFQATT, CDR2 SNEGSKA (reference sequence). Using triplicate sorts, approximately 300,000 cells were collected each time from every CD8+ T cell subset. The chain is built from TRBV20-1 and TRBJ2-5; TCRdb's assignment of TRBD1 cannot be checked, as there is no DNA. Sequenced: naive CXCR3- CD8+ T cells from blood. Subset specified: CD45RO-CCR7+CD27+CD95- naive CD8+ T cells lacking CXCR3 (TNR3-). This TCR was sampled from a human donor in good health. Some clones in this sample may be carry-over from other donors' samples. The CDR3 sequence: CSASHGRGLGETQYF.